The present T cell receptor (beta chain) was sequenced within a study of OX40 agonist ivuxolimab in advanced cancers. The wider study: Patients with hepatocellular carcinoma, melanoma, renal cell or head and neck cancer made up the dose-escalation patients. Therapy given before enrollment (anti-PD-1, anti-PD-L1 or anti-CTLA-4) was allowed, and roughly 42% had some. At under 85% male, the cohort had a mean age of roughly 60 years, ranging from 23 to 79.

Findings and caveats of the study: Among expanded peripheral T cells, antigen specificity went undetermined.

The assay was immunoSEQ multiplex PCR, and TCRdb's table has in-frame clones only and misses some. The data contain about 78,000 clones, approximately 90% of them seen just once; the ten biggest clones take up about 3%. V shed 6 bases and J shed 5 bases, with 16 bases lying between them. The CDR3 totals 14 residues. Looked up from germline, CDR1 is LNHDA and CDR2 is SQIVND (reference sequence). Turning to this clone: Its antigen is not identified.

The chain joins TRBV19 to TRBJ2-5; D is possibly TRBD1 or TRBD2 (5 bases each). The input for sequencing was CD4+ or CD8+ T cells sorted from blood, taken in a trial of the OX40 agonist ivuxolimab. The clonotype originates from an adult with an advanced solid tumor such as melanoma, head and neck, liver or kidney cancer. The CDR3 spells CASSRGLDGETQYF. DNA for the CDR3: TGTGCCAGTAGCCGGGGCCTCGACGGGGAGACCCAGTACTTC.